What follows are 14 T cell receptor beta chains derived from one specimen sequenced in a study of CD8 T cells in Susac syndrome. An input of roughly 0.5 to 1 ug of RNA was subjected to reverse transcription using random hexamers. TCRdb called the immunoSEQ multiplex PCR reads again in MiXCR, with one record for every CDR3 protein. The sample has around 180,000 distinct CDR3 sequences; 90% to 95% are singletons. The source material was CD4+ T cells from PBMCs. The origin of the receptors is a human donor with multiple sclerosis.

J is TRBJ1-1 and V is TRBV24-1, with D uncertain. CDR1 and CDR2 (germline): KGHDR, SFDVKD. This CDR3 comprises 13 residues. Trimming pared 4 bases from V and 7 bases from J, leaving 12 bases between. The CDR3 reads CATSDPNAGEAFF. The CDR3, as DNA: TGTGCCACCAGTGACCCGAACGCGGGTGAAGCTTTCTTT.

The chain recombines TRBV12-3 or TRBV12-4 with TRBJ1-2, with D uncertain. The V and J ends lost 6 bases and 3 bases respectively, with 23 bases between them. The CDR3 totals 17 residues. CDR3 nucleotides: TGTGCCAGCAGCCTACGGCTCCTCCAAAGTAGGGACTATGGCTACACCTTC. The encoded protein is CASSLRLLQSRDYGYTF.

This rearrangement joins TRBV12-3 or TRBV12-4 to TRBJ2-2; 7 nucleotides line up with TRBD2. V lost 5 bases and J lost 0; bases outside the gene matches: 12. The CDR3 is made up of 18 amino acids. CDR3: CASSSPHGLAANTGELFF. The CDR3 DNA is TGTGCCAGCAGTAGCCCCCATGGTCTAGCGGCGAACACCGGGGAGCTGTTTTTT.

For this clonotype: The junction does not match germline at one end; this may be a read error. The chain links TRBV7-7 to TRBJ2-7; 8 bases are shared with TRBD1. The CDR3 is made up of 14 amino acids. The germline V gene encodes CDR1 SSHAT and CDR2 FNYEAQ (reference sequence). CDR3 protein: CASSLGQGDYEQYF. CDR3 nucleotides: TGTGCTAGCAGCTTAGGACAGGGAGACTACGAGCAGTACTTC.

V is TRBV5-1 and J is TRBJ2-2; D may be TRBD2 (5 bases). CDR3 length: 13 residues. Trimming shortened V by 7 bases and J by 4 bases, and 11 bases separated the two germline ends. Per the germline V gene, CDR1 is SGHRS and CDR2 is YFSETQ. CDR3 in amino acids: CASAEGATGELFF. CDR3 nucleotides: TGCGCCAGCGCTGAGGGAGCCACCGGGGAGCTGTTTTTT.

This clonotype appeared a single time. V gene TRBV7-2 combines with J gene TRBJ2-5; 7 bases are a match to TRBD1. V gave up 4 bases and J gave up 5 bases; unmatched junction bases: 7. This CDR3 region has 14 residues. CDR1 is SGHTA and CDR2 is FQGNSA in the germline V gene. The CDR3, as DNA: TGTGCCAGCAGCTATACAGGGGCCAGGGAGACCCAGTACTTC. Encoded protein: CASSYTGARETQYF.

This chain uses TRBV20-1 with TRBJ1-5; the D is unclear. The CDR3 is made up of 14 amino acids. The germline V gene encodes CDR1 DFQATT and CDR2 SNEGSKA (reference sequence). V was trimmed by 3 bases and J by 4 bases, leaving 13 bases between them. The CDR3 sequence: CSASGVSVNQPQHF. The CDR3 DNA follows: TGCAGTGCTAGCGGGGTCTCGGTAAATCAGCCCCAGCATTTT.

The chain's CDR3 is CASKTDTTRGYTF. In nucleotides, the CDR3 is TGTGCCAGCAAGACAGACACTACGAGGGGCTACACCTTC. The gene calls are TRBV2 and TRBJ1-2; D is perhaps TRBD1 (5 bases). V dropped 7 bases and J dropped 8 bases, with 17 bases sitting between them. Germline CDR1 reads SNHLY; CDR2 reads FYNNEI. The CDR3 extends over 13 amino acids.

This sequence joins TRBV7-2 and TRBJ2-1, with no clear D. V lost 2 bases to trimming and J lost 8 bases, with 4 bases between them. The germline gives CDR1 SGHTA, CDR2 FQGNSA. The CDR3 runs to 11 residues. CDR3 DNA sequence: TGTGCCAGCAGCTTAAGGTATGAGCAGTTCTTC. It translates to CASSLRYEQFF.

The J gene is TRBJ2-2, the V gene TRBV9; D gene unclear. The CDR3 runs 13 residues. CDR1 is SGDLS, CDR2 YYNGEE, per germline. The V end lost 4 bases, the J end lost 6 bases, and 10 bases lay between the germline ends. CDR3 coding DNA: TGTGCCAGCAGCCTGTTTAGTTCCGGGGAGCTGTTTTTT. Translating it yields CASSLFSSGELFF.

This clonotype appeared once. The CDR3 DNA reads TGCGCCAGCAGCTTGGGGACAGATTCCTACGAGCAGTACTTC. Translating it yields CASSLGTDSYEQYF. The chain is built from TRBV5-1 and TRBJ2-7; the D gene is possibly TRBD1 (6 bases). Germline V lookup: CDR1 SGHRS, CDR2 YFSETQ. This CDR3 contains 14 residues. Trimming shortened V by 0 bases and J by 1 base, and 8 bases separated the two germline ends. The full variable domain, its missing parts supplied by reference TRBV5-1 and TRBJ2-7, is KAGVTQTPRYLIKTRGQQVTLSCSPISGHRSVSWYQQTPGQGLQFLFEYFSETQRNKGNFPGRFSGRQFSNSRSEMNVSTLELGDSALYLCASSLGTDSYEQYFGPGTRLTVT.

The chain links TRBV28 to TRBJ1-2; D may be TRBD1 (5 bases). Deletions cut 4 bases from V and 4 bases from J, with 16 bases between. The germline CDR1 and CDR2 sequences are MDHEN and SYDVKM. The CDR3 covers 15 residues. The CDR3 loop is CASSSAQASSYGYTF. The CDR3 DNA is TGTGCCAGCAGTTCCGCACAGGCCTCTTCCTATGGCTACACCTTC.

This clonotype was seen a single time. The J gene is TRBJ2-1, the V gene TRBV19, with D uncertain. There are 14 residues in the CDR3. Trimming removed 6 bases from V and 5 bases from J, with 14 bases in between. Germline loops: CDR1 LNHDA, CDR2 SQIVND (reference sequence). CDR3 DNA sequence: TGTGCCAGTAGCCCGACTTCGGGTCACAATGAGCAGTTCTTC. Encoded protein: CASSPTSGHNEQFF.

V gene TRBV20-1 combines with J gene TRBJ1-2; possible D gene TRBD1, 5 bases. Trimming stripped 4 bases from V and 6 bases from J, with 12 bases between. This CDR3 is built from 12 residues. Germline V CDR1 and CDR2: DFQATT, SNEGSKA (reference sequence). DNA for the CDR3: TGCAGTGCTACTCCGCAGGGAGATGGCTACACCTTC. Amino acids: CSATPQGDGYTF.